The 5 T cell receptor beta chains given below trace back to one sample, sequenced in a study of blood T cell repertoires in COVID-19. Here immunoSEQ multiplex PCR was the method, and the copy in TCRdb shows in-frame clones only, minus some. The sample contains tens of thousands of clones, roughly four fifths of which appear only once. The specimen sequenced was peripheral blood. The receptors derive from a human donor in a cohort sampled during active COVID-19.

This clone was seen only once. The chain combines TRBV5-4 with TRBJ2-2; D may be TRBD2 (6 bases). The germline gives CDR1 SGHNT, CDR2 YYREEE (reference sequence). The CDR3 totals 15 residues. The V end lost 3 bases, the J end lost 7 bases, and 16 bases lay between the germline ends. The CDR3 nucleotides read TGTGCCAGCAGCTCGGACGGGAGTAGTATCGGGGAGCTGTTTTTT. Protein sequence: CASSSDGSSIGELFF.

The chain combines TRBV28 with TRBJ2-1, with TRBD1 matching over 8 bases. CDR3 length equals 17 residues. Germline CDR1 MDHEN, CDR2 SYDVKM. V trimming: 4 bases; J trimming: 3 bases; junction bases outside the gene matches: 11. Here the CDR3 reads CASSSPTGAKIYNEQFF. For the CDR3, the DNA is TGTGCCAGCAGTTCTCCGACAGGGGCGAAAATCTACAATGAGCAGTTCTTC.

The chain employs TRBV6-5 and TRBJ2-1; 9 bases are a match to TRBD1. The CDR3 runs to 15 residues. Germline V lookup: CDR1 MNHEY, CDR2 SVGAGI. Trimming removed 5 bases from V and 3 bases from J; junction bases left unmatched: 5. CDR3 bases: TGTGCCAGCAGTCCCGGGGACAGGGTCTACAATGAGCAGTTCTTC. Residues: CASSPGDRVYNEQFF.

This rearrangement joins TRBV5-1 to TRBJ1-5; D possibly corresponds to TRBD1 (5 bases). The CDR3 has 16 residues. CDR1 and CDR2 (germline): SGHRS, YFSETQ. Trimming took off 0 bases at V and 2 bases at J, with 12 bases between the two ends. CDR3 coding DNA: TGCGCCAGCAGCTTGGGGGACTCTTTGGGCAATCAGCCCCAGCATTTT. Its translation: CASSLGDSLGNQPQHF. Based on the CDR3 plus reference TRBV5-1 and TRBJ1-5, the full variable domain is KAGVTQTPRYLIKTRGQQVTLSCSPISGHRSVSWYQQTPGQGLQFLFEYFSETQRNKGNFPGRFSGRQFSNSRSEMNVSTLELGDSALYLCASSLGDSLGNQPQHFGDGTRLSIL.

V usage is TRBV5-6 and J usage is TRBJ2-7; TRBD2 agrees at 7 bases. The CDR3 contains 15 residues. CDR1 and CDR2 (germline): SGHDT, YYEEEE. After removal of 2 bases from V and 2 bases from J, the junction contained 7 bases not matched to a gene. CDR3 region: CASSFGRGVTYEQYF. As DNA, the CDR3 is TGTGCCAGCAGCTTTGGACGGGGGGTCACCTACGAGCAGTACTTC.